Listed here are 32 T cell receptor beta chains from one sample, sequenced in a study of monozygotic twins with inflammatory bowel disease. Each CDR3 protein gets one entry in TCRdb, which reprocessed the 5' RACE reads and gives no DNA. The specimen's table records 150,000 to 200,000 distinct CDR3 sequences. The specimen was blood. The receptor source for this set is a human donor with ulcerative colitis or Crohn's disease, or a healthy co-twin of an affected twin (not recorded which).

The chain joins TRBV11-2 to TRBJ1-2; absent DNA, TCRdb's TRBD1 call cannot be checked. The germline V gene has CDR1 SGHAT and CDR2 FQNNGV. The CDR3 runs 13 residues. The CDR3 is CASSLEREASYTF. Based on the CDR3 plus reference TRBV11-2 and TRBJ1-2, the full variable domain is EAGVAQSPRYKIIEKRQSVAFWCNPISGHATLYWYQQILGQGPKLLIQFQNNGVVDDSQLPKDRFSAERLKGVDSTLKIQPAKLEDSAVYLCASSLEREASYTFGSGTRLTVV.

The rearrangement uses TRBV5-1 and TRBJ2-7; the TRBD1 assignment by TCRdb is unverifiable without DNA. The CDR3 consists of 16 residues. The germline V gene encodes CDR1 SGHRS and CDR2 YFSETQ. The chain's CDR3 is CASSSSPGTESYEQYF.

The V and J genes are TRBV19 and TRBJ1-1; TCRdb's D call of TRBD1 is untestable without DNA. Germline CDR1 is LNHDA and CDR2 is SQIVND (reference sequence). This CDR3 comprises 14 residues. The CDR3 region is CASSIEQGRTEAFF.

V gene TRBV12-3 or TRBV12-4 combines with J gene TRBJ2-3; TCRdb designates TRBD1, a call that cannot be tested without DNA. The CDR3 loop spans 15 amino acids. This chain's CDR3 is CASSLATPSTDTQYF.

The chain employs TRBV27 and TRBJ2-7. The CDR3 contains 12 residues. Germline V CDR1 and CDR2: MNHEY, SMNVEV (reference sequence). The CDR3 spells CASSPSSYEQYF.

The V and J genes are TRBV28 and TRBJ2-7; TCRdb indicates TRBD1, and absent DNA this call remains unverified. The CDR3 is made up of 15 amino acids. Germline V gene sequence: CDR1 MDHEN, CDR2 SYDVKM. The CDR3 is CASRPFRDRLREQYF.

The chain joins TRBV29-1 to TRBJ1-1; the D call of TRBD1 rests on TCRdb alone, since no DNA is present to check it. Germline V lookup: CDR1 SQVTM, CDR2 ANQGSEA. The CDR3 sequence is 14 residues long. The CDR3: CSVVGTGVNTEAFF.

This chain connects TRBV20-1 to TRBJ2-3; the TCRdb call, TRBD2, lacks DNA for checking. The CDR3 covers 15 residues. Germline CDR1 is DFQATT and CDR2 is SNEGSKA (reference sequence). CDR3 residues: CSATRLAGGTDTQYF.

This chain links TRBV6-2 or TRBV6-3 with TRBJ2-1. This CDR3 is built from 13 residues. Germline V gene data show CDR1 as MNHEY and CDR2 as SVGEGT. CDR3: CASTLGSPNEQFF.

This chain joins TRBV7-8 and TRBJ2-1; TCRdb gives TRBD2 as the D gene, but with no DNA this cannot be confirmed. The CDR3 totals 11 residues. CDR1 and CDR2 from the germline V gene are SGHVS and FQNEAQ. The CDR3 region is CASSMEGEQFF.

This chain's CDR3 is CASSQDGGGSSYNEQFF. The chain uses TRBV4-2 and TRBJ2-1; as DNA is missing, the TRBD1 call by TCRdb cannot be tested. The V gene's germline CDR1 is LGHNA and CDR2 YNFKEQ. This CDR3 is 17 amino acids long.

The rearrangement links TRBV10-3 to TRBJ1-3. The germline CDR1 and CDR2 sequences are ENHRY and SYGVKD. This CDR3 comprises 12 residues. The CDR3 loop is CATRRETDTIYF.

The rearrangement links TRBV7-2 to TRBJ2-7. CDR1 is SGHTA, CDR2 FQGNSA, per germline. The CDR3 contains 16 residues. CDR3 amino acids: CASSPRTADVAYEQYF.

The chain carries TRBV19 and TRBJ1-2; TCRdb picks TRBD1, but there is no DNA to check that call. This CDR3 contains 13 residues. Germline values: CDR1 LNHDA, CDR2 SQIVND (reference sequence). This CDR3 is CASRTGYDYGYTF. The complete variable domain, with remaining parts taken from reference TRBV19 and TRBJ1-2, reads DGGITQSPKYLFRKEGQNVTLSCEQNLNHDAMYWYRQDPGQGLRLIYYSQIVNDFQKGDIAEGYSVSREKKESFPLTVTSAQKNPTAFYLCASRTGYDYGYTFGSGTRLTVV.

The chain's CDR3 is CASSENHSGANVLTF. The chain recombines TRBV2 with TRBJ2-6. The germline V gene has CDR1 SNHLY and CDR2 FYNNEI. The CDR3 has 15 amino acids. Variable domain in full (rest from reference TRBV2 and TRBJ2-6): EPEVTQTPSHQVTQMGQEVILRCVPISNHLYFYWYRQILGQKVEFLVSFYNNEISEKSEIFDDQFSVERPDGSNFTLKIRSTKLEDSAMYFCASSENHSGANVLTFGAGSRLTVL.

The rearrangement links TRBV19 to TRBJ2-7; TCRdb designates TRBD1, a call that cannot be tested without DNA. The CDR3 is made up of 14 amino acids. Germline V gene lookup returns CDR1 LNHDA and CDR2 SQIVND (reference sequence). The CDR3 spells CASSTPGQTYEQYF.

This chain connects TRBV7-2 to TRBJ2-7; TCRdb's assignment of TRBD1 cannot be checked, as there is no DNA. The CDR3 has 14 amino acids. Germline V CDR1 and CDR2: SGHTA, FQGNSA. CDR3 protein: CASSLGPTAYEQYF.

This sequence joins TRBV3-1 and TRBJ1-4; absent DNA, TCRdb's TRBD1 call cannot be checked. Germline CDR1 and CDR2: LGHDT and YNNKEL (reference sequence). The CDR3 totals 15 residues. The CDR3 reads CASSSSGQGSEKLFF.

The chain is built from TRBV7-2 and TRBJ1-1. The CDR3 loop spans 13 amino acids. Germline-derived CDR1 and CDR2 are SGHTA and FQGNSA. CDR3: CASSLHSRTEAFF.

The chain is built from TRBV12-3 or TRBV12-4 and TRBJ2-1; TCRdb calls TRBD2, which cannot be checked without DNA. The CDR3 is 16 residues long. CDR3 residues: CASSLPGTSGSGEQFF.

The rearrangement joins TRBV10-3 to TRBJ2-7; lacking DNA, the TRBD1 call made by TCRdb goes unchecked. Germline assignment: CDR1 ENHRY and CDR2 SYGVKD. The CDR3 consists of 13 residues. The CDR3 region is CATGQGLGYEQYF.

The V call is TRBV12-3 or TRBV12-4, the J call TRBJ1-5; TCRdb's assignment of TRBD1 cannot be checked, as there is no DNA. The CDR3 spans 14 residues. The CDR3 here is CASSPTGRGQPQHF.

The rearrangement joins TRBV6-2 or TRBV6-3 to TRBJ1-1; checking the TCRdb D call of TRBD1 is not possible without DNA. Germline V gene lookup returns CDR1 MNHEY and CDR2 SVGEGT. CDR3 size: 12 residues. CDR3: CATRTGDTEAFF.

The genes are TRBV12-3 or TRBV12-4 and TRBJ1-6. The CDR3 runs to 14 residues. The CDR3 loop reads CASTERIDNSPLHF.

The chain carries TRBV19 and TRBJ1-1. CDR1 is LNHDA, CDR2 SQIVND, per germline (reference sequence). CDR3 length: 12 amino acids. The CDR3 loop is CASSIENTEAFF.

This chain links TRBV20-1 with TRBJ2-1; TCRdb indicates TRBD1, and absent DNA this call remains unverified. In germline, CDR1 is DFQATT, CDR2 SNEGSKA (reference sequence). This CDR3 spans 13 amino acids. The CDR3 spells CSARDSPDNEQFF.

The V and J genes are TRBV7-2 and TRBJ2-5; TCRdb's D gene call, TRBD1, goes unchecked for lack of DNA. The CDR3 has 14 residues. Germline V gene lookup returns CDR1 SGHTA and CDR2 FQGNSA. CDR3 region: CASSLPDPLGTQYF.

The chain has TRBV6-2 or TRBV6-3 and TRBJ2-3. This CDR3 comprises 14 residues. The V gene's germline CDR1 is MNHEY and CDR2 SVGEGT. The CDR3 sequence: CASSYVSSTDTQYF.

The chain combines TRBV18 with TRBJ2-5; the TRBD2 assignment by TCRdb is unverifiable without DNA. The CDR3 runs to 14 residues. The germline gives CDR1 KGHSH, CDR2 LQKENI. The CDR3 sequence is CASSPAGGTETQYF.

J is TRBJ2-3 and V is TRBV9; no DNA is available, so the TRBD1 call from TCRdb remains unchecked. This CDR3 comprises 17 residues. Germline loops: CDR1 SGDLS, CDR2 YYNGEE. The chain's CDR3 is CASSVAPGGADTDTQYF.

This sequence joins TRBV5-4 and TRBJ2-6; the TRBD2 assignment by TCRdb is unverifiable without DNA. CDR3 length equals 18 residues. Germline V lookup: CDR1 SGHNT, CDR2 YYREEE (reference sequence). CDR3: CASRPFFRANSGANVLTF. The whole variable domain, filled in from reference TRBV5-4 and TRBJ2-6, reads ETGVTQSPTHLIKTRGQQVTLRCSSQSGHNTVSWYQQALGQGPQFIFQYYREEENGRGNFPPRFSGLQFPNYSSELNVNALELDDSALYLCASRPFFRANSGANVLTFGAGSRLTVL.

The chain uses TRBV28 and TRBJ2-7; TCRdb's D call, TRBD2, is unchecked because there is no DNA. Per the germline V gene, CDR1 is MDHEN and CDR2 is SYDVKM. CDR3 length equals 14 residues. This CDR3 reads CASLNGEVPYEQYF. The full variable domain, completed using reference TRBV28 and TRBJ2-7, is DVKVTQSSRYLVKRTGEKVFLECVQDMDHENMFWYRQDPGLGLRLIYFSYDVKMKEKGDIPEGYSVSREKKERFSLILESASTNQTSMYLCASLNGEVPYEQYFGPGTRLTVT.